These T cell receptor beta chains were read from a single sample in a study of T cell responses to AZD1222 COVID-19 vaccine. This table comes from immunoSEQ multiplex PCR, and its TCRdb copy is limited to in-frame clones, with some not included. The table shows tens of thousands of clones, with roughly 87% occurring only once. This specimen consisted of peripheral blood, obtained on day 0 of AZD1222 vaccination. Receptor source: an adult in good health. Both conserved end residues are part of each CDR3. A D gene is named only where the DNA matches it firmly. Clone size is given for some rows only: seen once, a few or many times, or a class if the clone is expanded.

NA,NA,TRBV5-4,TRBJ2-2,TGTGCCAGCAGCTTGGACACTTACGGGGAGCTGTTTTTT,CASSLDTYGELFF
NA,NA,TRBV19,TRBJ1-3,TGTGCCAGTAGTATAATCCAGGGGATAATGTCGACGGCCATATATTTT,CASSIIQGIMSTAIYF
NA,TRBD2,TRBV12-5,TRBJ2-1,TGTGCTAGTGCTCCCGGGGTAGGGTTAGCGGGGGGCAATGAGCAGTTCTTC,CASAPGVGLAGGNEQFF
NA,NA,TRBV30,TRBJ1-1,TGTGCCTGGAGTGCCCAGACTTGGGGCACTGAAGCTTTCTTT,CAWSAQTWGTEAFF
few,NA,TRBV2,TRBJ1-6,TGTGCCAGCAGTGACTTTGACCAAGGGGTTTCACCCCTCCACTTT,CASSDFDQGVSPLHF
NA,NA,TRBV19,TRBJ1-6,TGTGCCAGTAGTCCAGGGACCGGGCATTCACCCCTCCACTTT,CASSPGTGHSPLHF
NA,NA,TRBV19,TRBJ1-5,TGTGCCAGTAGTATTCAGGTCTTAGGCAATCAGCCCCAGCATTTT,CASSIQVLGNQPQHF
NA,TRBD2,TRBV10-2,TRBJ2-1,TGCGCCAGCAGTAATCGCGGACTAGCGGGCAATGAGCAGTTCTTC,CASSNRGLAGNEQFF
NA,NA,TRBV6-5,TRBJ1-2,TGTGCCAGCAGCAGGGACAACTATGGCTACACCTTC,CASSRDNYGYTF
once,TRBD1,TRBV6-6,TRBJ2-3,TGTGCCAGCACCTCCAGGGGGTCTAGCACAGATACGCAGTATTTT,CASTSRGSSTDTQYF
NA,NA,TRBV9,TRBJ1-3,TGTGCCAGCAGCGTAGCTAGAGGGGGAGGTGGAAACACCATATATTTT,CASSVARGGGGNTIYF
NA,NA,TRBV7-2,TRBJ1-3,TGTGCCAGCAGCTTAGCGGGGGCGACTGGAAACACCATATATTTT,CASSLAGATGNTIYF
NA,NA,TRBV6-5,TRBJ1-5,TGTGCCAGCACCGGGGGCCGGGATCAGCCCCAGCATTTT,CASTGGRDQPQHF
few,NA,TRBV15,TRBJ2-2,TGTGCCACCAGCAGAGAAGCGACAGTGAACACCGGGGAGCTGTTTTTT,CATSREATVNTGELFF
few,NA,TRBV5-4,TRBJ1-2,TGTGCCAGCAGCTTTCTCCTCCGCCGGGAGGGCTACACCTTC,CASSFLLRREGYTF
NA,TRBD1,TRBV5-4,TRBJ2-2,TGTGCCAGCAGCTTACCCCGGACAGGGGGCCCAGTCACCGGGGAGCTGTTTTTT,CASSLPRTGGPVTGELFF